These 18 T cell receptor beta chains were all obtained from the same sample, sequenced in a study of CD8 T cells in Susac syndrome. It was with random hexamers that roughly 0.5 to 1 ug RNA was reverse transcribed. TCRdb re-derived calls from the immunoSEQ multiplex PCR reads in MiXCR, one entry per CDR3 protein. The table shows some 160,000 distinct CDR3 sequences, with roughly 94% occurring only once. The sequenced sample was CD4+ T cells from PBMCs. All receptors derive from a human donor with Susac syndrome.

The gene calls are TRBV29-1 and TRBJ2-2; possible D gene TRBD1, 6 bases. Germline lookup yields CDR1 SQVTM and CDR2 ANQGSEA. The CDR3 loop spans 13 amino acids. Trimming stripped 6 bases from V and 5 bases from J, with 13 bases between. CDR3: CSVAGARTGELFF. In DNA, the CDR3 is TGCAGCGTAGCAGGGGCCCGGACCGGGGAGCTGTTTTTT.

This rearrangement joins TRBV5-1 to TRBJ1-2, with 7 nucleotides matching TRBD1. Germline V gives CDR1 SGHRS, CDR2 YFSETQ. The CDR3 length is 13 residues. Germline trimming cut 1 base from V and 8 bases from J; bases unmatched to any gene: 5. CDR3 nucleotides: TGCGCCAGCAGCTTGATCACAGGGGAAGGCTACACCTTC. Its protein product is CASSLITGEGYTF.

CDR3 residues: CASSQEIIPGKVNEKLFF. The CDR3 nucleotides read TGCGCCAGCAGCCAAGAGATCATTCCCGGGAAGGTTAATGAAAAACTGTTTTTT. The gene calls are TRBV4-1 and TRBJ1-4, with no clear D. V lost 0 bases, J lost 4 bases, and 18 bases lay in between. The length of the CDR3 is 18 residues. CDR1 and CDR2 from the germline V gene are MGHRA and YSYEKL.

This rearrangement joins TRBV6-5 to TRBJ2-1; weak D call: TRBD1 (6 bases). Germline loops: CDR1 MNHEY, CDR2 SVGAGI. Trimming removed 6 bases from V and 13 bases from J, with 13 bases in between. The CDR3 contains 11 residues. CDR3 protein: CASRGTITQFF. The CDR3 DNA is TGTGCCAGCAGGGGGACAATCACTCAGTTCTTC.

This clonotype was counted once. The rearrangement joins TRBV7-8 to TRBJ1-5; TRBD1 matches 8 bases. The germline V gene has CDR1 SGHVS and CDR2 FQNEAQ. The V segment lost 5 bases and the J segment 4 bases; nucleotides outside the gene matches: 4. The CDR3 extends over 14 amino acids. The CDR3 bases are TGTGCCAGCAGCACGGACAGGGCGAATCAGCCCCAGCATTTT. Amino acids: CASSTDRANQPQHF.

In this sample, this clonotype turned up once. The chain joins TRBV25-1 to TRBJ1-1, with a possible D match to TRBD1 (5 bases). The length of the CDR3 is 14 residues. Germline-derived CDR1 and CDR2 are MGHDK and SYGVNS. V was cut by 3 bases and J by 4 bases, with 12 bases left in between. In nucleotides, the CDR3 is TGTGCCAGCAGTGAGCCGGGACGGTTCACTGAAGCTTTCTTT. Protein: CASSEPGRFTEAFF.

This clonotype has a single count. V usage is TRBV7-9 and J usage is TRBJ2-1; TRBD2 is a possible D gene (5 bases). This CDR3 has 15 amino acids. From germline, CDR1 is SEHNR and CDR2 FQNEAQ (reference sequence). The ends were cut back, 4 bases at V and 7 bases at J, with 17 bases in the middle. The CDR3 sequence: CASSSTVAFWNEQFF. The CDR3 nucleotides are TGTGCCAGCAGCTCAACGGTAGCGTTCTGGAATGAGCAGTTCTTC. Full variable domain (outside the CDR3, taken from reference TRBV7-9 and TRBJ2-1): DTGVSQNPRHKITKRGQNVTFRCDPISEHNRLYWYRQTLGQGPEFLTYFQNEAQLEKSRLLSDRFSAERPKGSFSTLEIQRTEQGDSAMYLCASSSTVAFWNEQFFGPGTRLTVL.

This chain connects TRBV24-1 to TRBJ1-5, with D possibly being TRBD1 (5 bases). V lost 3 bases and J 4 bases, leaving 18 bases between the germline ends. Looked up from germline, CDR1 is KGHDR and CDR2 is SFDVKD. There are 17 residues in the CDR3. The CDR3 reads CATSDGRGAGGNQPQHF. The CDR3 DNA is TGTGCCACCAGTGATGGACGAGGGGCTGGGGGGAATCAGCCCCAGCATTTT.

The chain combines TRBV20-1 with TRBJ1-1, with a tentative D call TRBD1 (5 bases). Per the germline V gene, CDR1 is DFQATT and CDR2 is SNEGSKA (reference sequence). Trimming stripped 3 bases from V and 1 base from J, with 9 bases between. The CDR3 has 13 residues. The CDR3 loop reads CSARRGENTEAFF. The CDR3 DNA is TGCAGTGCTAGGAGGGGCGAGAACACTGAAGCTTTCTTT.

This chain links TRBV27 with TRBJ2-1; D is undetermined. Deletions cut 1 base from V and 9 bases from J, with 7 bases between. The CDR3 spans 12 residues. Germline V gives CDR1 MNHEY, CDR2 SMNVEV (reference sequence). The CDR3 nucleotides are TGTGCCAGCAGTTTATGGATGGGTGAGCAGTTCTTC. It translates to CASSLWMGEQFF.

This chain links TRBV11-2 with TRBJ2-3, with 8 bases lining up with TRBD2. V shed 7 bases and J 5 bases; nucleotides not matched to a gene: 17. Looked up from germline, CDR1 is SGHAT and CDR2 is FQNNGV. The CDR3 extends over 17 amino acids. CDR3 bases: TGTGCCAGCACCCGCGTCGGGGGGGGCAGAAAAAGAGATACGCAGTATTTT. It specifies CASTRVGGGRKRDTQYF.

The CDR3 DNA is TGCGCCAGCAGCTCGGGACAGGGAGAAGCCTACGAGCAGTACTTC. Translation gives CASSSGQGEAYEQYF. This chain connects TRBV5-1 to TRBJ2-7, with 9 positions matching TRBD1. CDR1 is SGHRS and CDR2 is YFSETQ in the germline V gene. V shed 3 bases and J 2 bases; nucleotides not matched to a gene: 6. The CDR3 is 15 amino acids. The variable domain in full, completed from reference TRBV5-1 and TRBJ2-7, reads KAGVTQTPRYLIKTRGQQVTLSCSPISGHRSVSWYQQTPGQGLQFLFEYFSETQRNKGNFPGRFSGRQFSNSRSEMNVSTLELGDSALYLCASSSGQGEAYEQYFGPGTRLTVT.

The genes are TRBV20-1 and TRBJ2-3; TRBD1 agrees at 10 bases. The V gene's germline CDR1 is DFQATT and CDR2 SNEGSKA (reference sequence). CDR3 length: 14 residues. V lost 5 bases to trimming and J lost 6 bases; unmatched junction nucleotides: 8. CDR3 loop: CSAVPGQGTDTQYF. Here the CDR3 DNA reads TGCAGTGCTGTGCCGGGACAGGGGACCGATACGCAGTATTTT.

For this clonotype: One end of the junction varies from germline; a read error may be responsible. The chain couples TRBV12-3 or TRBV12-4 to TRBJ1-1; D gene unclear. The CDR3 totals 13 residues. This CDR3 is CASSLNPNTEAFF. The DNA for the CDR3 is TGTGCCAGCAGTTTGAACCCTAACACTGAGGCTTTCTTT.

The CDR3 DNA reads as TGTGCCATCACAGCGGGGGGGACTACTGGGGCCAACGTCCTGACTTTC. It encodes CAITAGGTTGANVLTF. The chain uses TRBV10-3 and TRBJ2-6, with TRBD2 matching 10 bases. V was clipped by 7 bases and J by 2 bases; unmatched bases: 5. There are 16 residues in the CDR3. The V gene's germline CDR1 is ENHRY and CDR2 SYGVKD.

CDR3 DNA sequence: TGTGCCATCAGTGATAGCGGGGGGGCCTATAATACGCAGTATTTT. Translating it yields CAISDSGGAYNTQYF. This sequence joins TRBV10-3 and TRBJ2-3; 11 nucleotides line up with TRBD2. Germline V gene sequence: CDR1 ENHRY, CDR2 SYGVKD. Trimming cost V 3 bases and J 7 bases; bases outside gene matches: 6. CDR3 length: 15 residues.

This rearrangement joins TRBV28 to TRBJ2-3; 11 positions agree with TRBD2. CDR1 is MDHEN and CDR2 is SYDVKM in the germline V gene. CDR3 length equals 17 residues. V shed 4 bases and J 10 bases; nucleotides not matched to a gene: 16. CDR3: CASSSSSGLAVLHAQYF. The CDR3 DNA follows: TGTGCCAGCAGTTCCAGTTCGGGACTAGCGGTTCTTCATGCGCAGTATTTT.

The J gene is TRBJ1-5, the V gene TRBV3-1, with D perhaps matching TRBD1 (5 bases). Germline CDR1 and CDR2: LGHDT and YNNKEL (reference sequence). The CDR3 spans 15 residues. The germline V and J ends were trimmed by 11 bases and 10 bases, with 27 bases remaining between them. The CDR3 is CARAGVGYQSEPQHF. Written as DNA, the CDR3 is TGTGCCCGTGCGGGGGTGGGTTACCAATCAGAACCCCAGCATTTT.